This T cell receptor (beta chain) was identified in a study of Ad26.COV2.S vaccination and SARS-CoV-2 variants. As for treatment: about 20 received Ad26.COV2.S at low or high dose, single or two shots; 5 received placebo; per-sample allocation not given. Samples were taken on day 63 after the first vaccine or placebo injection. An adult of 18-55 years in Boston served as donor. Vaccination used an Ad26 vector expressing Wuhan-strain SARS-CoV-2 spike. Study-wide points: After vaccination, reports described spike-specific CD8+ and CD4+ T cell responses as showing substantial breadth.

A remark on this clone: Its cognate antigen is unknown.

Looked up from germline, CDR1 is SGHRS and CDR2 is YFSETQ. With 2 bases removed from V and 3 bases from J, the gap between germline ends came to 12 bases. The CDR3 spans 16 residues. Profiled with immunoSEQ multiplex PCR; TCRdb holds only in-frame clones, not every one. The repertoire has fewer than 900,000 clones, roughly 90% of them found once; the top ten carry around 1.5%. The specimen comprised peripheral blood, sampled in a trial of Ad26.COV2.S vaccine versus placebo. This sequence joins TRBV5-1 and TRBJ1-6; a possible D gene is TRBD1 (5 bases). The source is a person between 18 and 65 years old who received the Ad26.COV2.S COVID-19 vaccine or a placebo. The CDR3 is CASSLQRGGYNSPLHF. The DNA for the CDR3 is TGCGCCAGCAGCTTACAGAGGGGAGGCTATAATTCACCCCTCCACTTT. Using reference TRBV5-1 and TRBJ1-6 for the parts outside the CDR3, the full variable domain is KAGVTQTPRYLIKTRGQQVTLSCSPISGHRSVSWYQQTPGQGLQFLFEYFSETQRNKGNFPGRFSGRQFSNSRSEMNVSTLELGDSALYLCASSLQRGGYNSPLHFGNGTRLTVT.